What follows is one TCR beta chain and its context. The target antigen is unknown. The PCR employed 60 Vbeta primers together with 13 Jbeta primers. Generated by immunoSEQ multiplex PCR, the TCRdb table keeps only in-frame clones and is missing some. The table includes 100,000 to 150,000 clones, over 65% detected once. V dropped 3 bases and J dropped 4 bases, with 6 bases sitting between them. Germline V gives CDR1 KGHSH, CDR2 LQKENI. The CDR3 spans 12 residues. These data come from a study of cytomegalovirus exposure and HLA in healthy donors. Whole-study findings and limits: Owing to their indistinguishability, certain V segments, notably TRBV6-2 and TRBV6-3, were excluded. Among the sequence variants, a highly shared cluster was likely an artifact of sequencing. Analysis was carried out at a later point, and it linked a missense DCLRE1C variant to TCR beta V- and J-gene trimming. Most of the CMV-associated TCR beta chains (in a later analysis) appeared to be HLA-restricted.

This receptor was identified in a woman in her forties or fifties in good health and CMV-seropositive. This chain joins TRBV18 and TRBJ1-2; D remains unclear. Sequences were obtained from PBMCs. As DNA, the CDR3 is TGTGCCAGCTCACCCGGCGGCTATGGCTACACCTTC. It encodes CASSPGGYGYTF.